The clone carrying this T cell receptor beta chain was found a few times. Genomic DNA for TCR beta libraries, roughly 2 micrograms, came from cryopreserved PBMCs. These data originate in a study of cytotoxic CD8 clonotypes in ibrutinib-treated CLL. Study-level background: Mean values per sample were a few hundred thousand productive templates and 94,082 productive rearrangements.

Measured with immunoSEQ multiplex PCR; TCRdb has only the in-frame clones, and not every one. Counted here are 30,000 to 40,000 clones, approximately 70% occurring once; the ten biggest clones make up roughly 9.1%. The sequence was obtained from a human donor with chronic lymphocytic leukemia. Material: PBMCs, obtained at disease progression, from a patient treated with ibrutinib.

The CDR3 sequence is CASSLVTTTGELFF. CDR3 nucleotide sequence: TGCGCCAGCAGCTTGGTTACTACCACCGGGGAGCTGTTTTTT. This chain connects TRBV5-1 to TRBJ2-2, with D unclear. Trimming shortened V by 0 bases and J by 4 bases, and 7 bases separated the two germline ends. CDR1 is SGHRS and CDR2 is YFSETQ in the germline V gene. The CDR3 has 14 amino acids.